The next 31 T cell receptor beta chains were all read from a single sample in a study of PD-L1 blockade in urothelial cancer. Regarding time point: peripheral blood 6 weeks after treatment start. Assay used: immunoSEQ multiplex PCR; TCRdb lists only in-frame clones, some missing. The sample has 100,000 to 150,000 clones; 86% are singletons. The sample was PBMCs, taken around atezolizumab (anti-PD-L1) treatment. The receptors were gathered from a man aged 45 to 65 with urothelial cancer.

Regarding this clone: At one end the junction does not follow the germline gene, possibly because of a read error. The V gene is TRBV7-3, the J gene TRBJ2-3, with TRBD2 matching over 9 bases. The CDR3 is made up of 15 amino acids. The germline gives CDR1 SGHTA, CDR2 FQGTGA. CDR3 region: CASSIGSGSADAQYF. Here the CDR3 DNA reads TGTGCCAGCAGCATTGGTAGCGGGAGCGCAGATGCGCAGTATTTT.

The count of this clone is one. The chain recombines TRBV28 with TRBJ1-5; possible D gene TRBD1, 6 bases. The CDR3 loop spans 16 amino acids. V lost 5 bases to trimming and J lost 3 bases, with 17 bases between them. CDR1 and CDR2 from the germline V gene are MDHEN and SYDVKM. The CDR3 region has the DNA TGTGCCAGCAGTCCCTCCCCCGGGACACCCAATCAGCCCCAGCATTTT. It encodes CASSPSPGTPNQPQHF.

This clone appeared a single time. V and J are TRBV9 and TRBJ2-2, with unresolved D. V was cut by 0 bases and J by 2 bases, with 8 bases left in between. Germline CDR1 SGDLS, CDR2 YYNGEE. The CDR3 covers 15 residues. CDR3 in amino acids: CASSVASYNTGELFF. The CDR3 DNA reads TGTGCCAGCAGCGTAGCGAGTTATAACACCGGGGAGCTGTTTTTT.

V and J are TRBV2 and TRBJ1-4, with TRBD1 matching over 9 bases. The CDR3 loop spans 14 amino acids. Trimming at V came to 5 bases and at J to 5 bases, leaving 3 bases not matched to a gene. Germline CDR1 is SNHLY and CDR2 is FYNNEI. The CDR3 DNA follows: TGTGCCAGCAGTCGACAGGGGGTGAATGAAAAACTGTTTTTT. It yields the protein CASSRQGVNEKLFF.

This clone has only one observation. The rearrangement uses TRBV2 and TRBJ2-7; 11 positions match TRBD2. The V segment lost 2 bases and the J segment 7 bases; nucleotides outside the gene matches: 13. This CDR3 has 17 amino acids. Germline CDR1 SNHLY, CDR2 FYNNEI. CDR3: CASSEWASGRPTGEQYF. In DNA form, the CDR3 reads TGTGCCAGCAGTGAATGGGCTAGCGGGAGGCCAACTGGGGAGCAGTACTTC. The full variable domain, completed using reference TRBV2 and TRBJ2-7, is EPEVTQTPSHQVTQMGQEVILRCVPISNHLYFYWYRQILGQKVEFLVSFYNNEISEKSEIFDDQFSVERPDGSNFTLKIRSTKLEDSAMYFCASSEWASGRPTGEQYFGPGTRLTVT.

Turning to this clone: Germline is not matched at one junction end, which may reflect a read error. CDR3 sequence: CASSPPPGRVYEQYF. The CDR3 nucleotides are TGTGCCAGCTCCCCACCCCCCGGGCGGGTCTACGAGCAGTACTTC. The rearrangement uses TRBV18 and TRBJ2-7; weak D call: TRBD2 (5 bases). The length of the CDR3 is 15 residues. Looked up from germline, CDR1 is KGHSH and CDR2 is LQKENI.

This clone was counted between two and nine times. The chain is built from TRBV6-4 and TRBJ2-3, with D tentatively TRBD2 (6 bases). This CDR3 comprises 12 residues. Germline values: CDR1 MRHNA, CDR2 SNTAGT. V was trimmed by 4 bases and J by 5 bases, leaving 7 bases between them. The CDR3 region is CASSGGEDTQYF. The CDR3 DNA reads as TGTGCCAGCAGTGGGGGGGAAGATACGCAGTATTTT.

On this clone: The sample holds other DNA sequences that translate to the same CDR3. The chain employs TRBV19 and TRBJ2-1; D remains ambiguous. The CDR3 contains 15 residues. CDR1 is LNHDA, CDR2 SQIVND, per germline (reference sequence). V was pared by 6 bases and J by 0 bases, with 12 bases between. CDR3 sequence (DNA): TGTGCCAGTAGGAAAGACCGGAGCTCCTACAATGAGCAGTTCTTC. This gives the protein CASRKDRSSYNEQFF.

V and J are TRBV7-6 and TRBJ1-1; tentative D call: TRBD1 (6 bases). The CDR3 consists of 13 residues. Trimming pared 0 bases from V and 12 bases from J, leaving 14 bases between. CDR1 is SGHVS and CDR2 is FNYEAQ in the germline V gene. The DNA of the CDR3 is TGTGCCAGCAGCTTAGCCAGGGGCGCCGAGACTTTCTTT. Protein product: CASSLARGAETFF.

The genes are TRBV6-5 and TRBJ2-4, with D tentatively TRBD2 (6 bases). Germline V lookup: CDR1 MNHEY, CDR2 SVGAGI. The CDR3 is 16 amino acids. Between the trimmed V and J ends, which lost 2 bases and 8 bases, there was a span of 19 bases. CDR3 coding DNA: TGTGCCAGCAGTTACCGAGGTTCCGACGGGAGTGACATTCAGTACTTC. Protein: CASSYRGSDGSDIQYF.

This clone was seen once. This sequence joins TRBV15 and TRBJ1-5, with 8 bases lining up with TRBD1. V shed 3 bases, J shed 4 bases, and the junction held 5 bases outside the gene matches. The CDR3 totals 15 residues. Germline loops: CDR1 LNHNV, CDR2 YYDKDF (reference sequence). This CDR3 is CATSRGTGENQPQHF. DNA of the CDR3: TGTGCCACCAGCAGGGGGACAGGTGAAAATCAGCCCCAGCATTTT. The complete variable domain, with remaining parts taken from reference TRBV15 and TRBJ1-5, reads DAMVIQNPRYQVTQFGKPVTLSCSQTLNHNVMYWYQQKSSQAPKLLFHYYDKDFNNEADTPDNFQSRRPNTSFCFLDIRSPGLGDTAMYLCATSRGTGENQPQHFGDGTRLSIL.

Sample share makes this clone medium-sized. This chain links TRBV5-1 with TRBJ1-5; no clear D. V lost 3 bases and J 5 bases, leaving 9 bases between the germline ends. The CDR3 has 13 amino acids. Germline V lookup: CDR1 SGHRS, CDR2 YFSETQ. The CDR3 region is CASSSMPDQPQHF. CDR3 coding DNA: TGCGCCAGCAGCTCCATGCCGGATCAGCCCCAGCATTTT.

V gene TRBV7-3 combines with J gene TRBJ2-7; 7 bases are a match to TRBD2. The trim removed 5 bases at V and 12 bases at J, leaving 16 bases unmatched. The CDR3 spans 14 residues. Germline loops: CDR1 SGHTA, CDR2 FQGTGA. The CDR3 nucleotides are TGTGCCAGCAGCCCACATACGACAGATCCGGGAGGGTACTTC. It translates to CASSPHTTDPGGYF.

The rearrangement joins TRBV5-1 to TRBJ2-5; TRBD2 agrees at 9 bases. The length of the CDR3 is 16 residues. J was trimmed by 4 bases and V by 5 bases; bases with no gene match: 12. CDR1 SGHRS and CDR2 YFSETQ come from the germline V gene. The CDR3 nucleotides are TGCGCCAGCAGGGGTAGCGGGAGAGGAATCCGAGAGACCCAGTACTTC. Its protein product is CASRGSGRGIRETQYF.

The chain links TRBV6-5 to TRBJ1-3; D is uncertain. The CDR3 covers 12 residues. Germline lookup yields CDR1 MNHEY and CDR2 SVGAGI. The V gene lost 10 bases and the J gene lost 4 bases, with 11 bases spanning the gap. DNA for the CDR3: TGTGCCACCCTGAGTTCAGGAAACACCATATATTTT. Translating gives CATLSSGNTIYF.

This chain uses TRBV9 with TRBJ1-4; possibly TRBD1 for D (5 bases). V lost 1 base and J lost 8, with 15 bases in between. CDR3 length: 15 residues. The germline gives CDR1 SGDLS, CDR2 YYNGEE. CDR3 residues: CASSVSAGVGEKLFF. The CDR3 DNA reads as TGTGCCAGCAGCGTATCGGCGGGGGTGGGCGAAAAACTGTTTTTT. Drawing the rest from reference TRBV9 and TRBJ1-4, the complete variable domain is DSGVTQTPKHLITATGQRVTLRCSPRSGDLSVYWYQQSLDQGLQFLIQYYNGEERAKGNILERFSAQQFPDLHSELNLSSLELGDSALYFCASSVSAGVGEKLFFGSGTQLSVL.

The CDR3 sequence is CASSLLAGGLYEQYF. Written as DNA, the CDR3 is TGTGCCAGCAGCTTACTAGCGGGAGGGCTATACGAGCAGTACTTC. The chain has TRBV5-8 and TRBJ2-7, with TRBD2 matching over 13 bases. This CDR3 comprises 15 residues. Unmatched junction bases numbered 3, after V lost 2 bases and J lost 4 bases. Germline values: CDR1 SGHTS, CDR2 YDEGEE.

The CDR3 DNA reads TGTGCCAGTAGCCCAGGGTGGAACACTGAAGCTTTCTTT. It translates to CASSPGWNTEAFF. The J gene is TRBJ1-1, the V gene TRBV19; tentatively, D is TRBD1 (5 bases). The CDR3 length is 13 residues. CDR1 is LNHDA, CDR2 SQIVND, per germline (reference sequence). Trimming shortened V by 6 bases and J by 1 base, and 9 bases separated the two germline ends.

The V gene is TRBV28, the J gene TRBJ2-7; 10 nucleotides agree with TRBD2. The V segment lost 6 bases and the J segment 3 bases; nucleotides outside the gene matches: 5. Germline V gene lookup returns CDR1 MDHEN and CDR2 SYDVKM. The CDR3 has 14 residues. As DNA, the CDR3 is TGTGCCAGCAGCAAAGGGACTAGCGTCTACGAGCAGTACTTC. This encodes CASSKGTSVYEQYF.

V usage is TRBV19 and J usage is TRBJ2-5; the match to TRBD1 covers 10 bases. With 3 bases clipped from V and 5 bases from J, the junction kept 6 bases outside the gene matches. The CDR3 spans 15 residues. Germline CDR1 LNHDA, CDR2 SQIVND (reference sequence). The CDR3, as DNA: TGTGCCAGTAGTATCCAGGGACAGGGGTATGAGACCCAGTACTTC. It translates to CASSIQGQGYETQYF.

This chain links TRBV18 with TRBJ1-6; unclear D gene. With 2 bases removed from V and 0 bases from J, the gap between germline ends came to 5 bases. The CDR3 spans 15 residues. Germline values: CDR1 KGHSH, CDR2 LQKENI. The CDR3 loop reads CASSPGSSYNSPLHF. The CDR3 nucleotides are TGTGCCAGCTCACCAGGGAGCTCCTATAATTCACCCCTCCACTTT.

This clone was seen just once. Written as DNA, the CDR3 is TGTGCCAGCAAGCGGGACAGGAGGTCCTACGAGCAGTACTTC. Protein: CASKRDRRSYEQYF. This rearrangement joins TRBV6-5 to TRBJ2-7; a weak D match, TRBD1 (8 bases). The CDR3 contains 14 residues. The germline gives CDR1 MNHEY, CDR2 SVGAGI. V was cut by 7 bases and J by 1 base, with 14 bases left in between.

The CDR3 DNA follows: TGTGCCAGCAGCCCCGCTGGAGGGGCAGGAGAGACCCAGTACTTC. This gives the protein CASSPAGGAGETQYF. The chain recombines TRBV7-3 with TRBJ2-5; tentative D call: TRBD2 (6 bases). The CDR3 contains 15 residues. V lost 5 bases to trimming and J lost 4 bases, with 17 bases between them. CDR1 is SGHTA and CDR2 is FQGTGA in the germline V gene. The entire variable domain, with the rest obtained from reference TRBV7-3 and TRBJ2-5, is as follows: GAGVSQTPSNKVTEKGKYVELRCDPISGHTALYWYRQSLGQGPEFLIYFQGTGAADDSGLPNDRFFAVRPEGSVSTLKIQRTERGDSAVYLCASSPAGGAGETQYFGPGTRLLVL.

The chain joins TRBV18 to TRBJ2-7, with TRBD1 matching over 7 bases. J lost 3 bases, V lost 5 bases, and 10 bases had no gene match. Germline V gene sequence: CDR1 KGHSH, CDR2 LQKENI. The CDR3 is 15 amino acids. CDR3 sequence reads: CASSGTASKDYEQYF. For the CDR3, the DNA is TGTGCCAGCTCAGGGACAGCCTCGAAAGACTACGAGCAGTACTTC.

The chain has TRBV5-6 and TRBJ1-5; possibly TRBD1 for D (5 bases). Germline V gene data show CDR1 as SGHDT and CDR2 as YYEEEE. This CDR3 is built from 13 residues. V was cut by 2 bases and J by 9 bases, with 12 bases left in between. For the CDR3, the DNA is TGTGCCAGCAGCTTTGGAGGGGAACGGCCCCAGCATTTT. Its translation: CASSFGGERPQHF.

In this sample, this clone turned up a few times. The J gene is TRBJ1-3, the V gene TRBV6-5; weak D call: TRBD1 (6 bases). The CDR3 spans 14 residues. Deletions cut 7 bases from V and 0 bases from J, with 10 bases between. The germline gives CDR1 MNHEY, CDR2 SVGAGI. The CDR3 spells CASTTGSSGNTIYF. The CDR3 DNA follows: TGTGCCAGCACGACAGGTAGCTCTGGAAACACCATATATTTT.

The chain has TRBV2 and TRBJ1-2, with 9 bases aligning to TRBD1. Germline V lookup: CDR1 SNHLY, CDR2 FYNNEI. The CDR3 consists of 14 residues. Losses at the gene ends were 6 bases for V and 7 bases for J; bases not matched to a gene: 9. This chain's CDR3 is CASRRQGVDRGYTF. The CDR3, as DNA: TGTGCCAGCAGGCGACAGGGGGTGGATCGTGGCTACACCTTC.

As DNA, the CDR3 is TGTGCCACCAGCAGAGATATGGGATGGACAGTCGGCTACACCTTC. Its protein is CATSRDMGWTVGYTF. This chain links TRBV15 with TRBJ1-2, with a weak D call TRBD1 (6 bases). Trimming cost V 0 bases and J 8 bases, with 16 bases left between them. Germline V gives CDR1 LNHNV, CDR2 YYDKDF (reference sequence). The CDR3 is 15 amino acids.

V is TRBV9 and J is TRBJ2-3; D perhaps matches TRBD2 (5 bases). Looked up from germline, CDR1 is SGDLS and CDR2 is YYNGEE. The CDR3 is 15 residues long. Between the trimmed V and J ends, which lost 0 bases and 4 bases, there was a span of 12 bases. CDR3 in DNA: TGTGCCAGCAGCGTAGGCAGAGGGCGGCCAGATACGCAGTATTTT. It codes for CASSVGRGRPDTQYF.

This clone was seen only once. The rearrangement uses TRBV2 and TRBJ1-3, with D unclear. The ends were cut back, 4 bases at V and 0 bases at J, with 10 bases in the middle. Germline loops: CDR1 SNHLY, CDR2 FYNNEI. CDR3 size: 15 residues. Here the CDR3 DNA reads TGTGCCAGCAGTGGGGTAGGAGGCTCTGGAAACACCATATATTTT. It yields the protein CASSGVGGSGNTIYF.

The V and J genes are TRBV11-2 and TRBJ2-3, with TRBD2 matching over 7 bases. Per the germline V gene, CDR1 is SGHAT and CDR2 is FQNNGV. Losses at the gene ends were 5 bases for V and 2 bases for J; bases not matched to a gene: 7. The CDR3 consists of 15 residues. The CDR3 coding sequence is TGTGCCAGCAGCCGCAAGCGGGACCTCACAGATACGCAGTATTTT. It encodes CASSRKRDLTDTQYF.